This T cell receptor (beta chain) is from a study of Ad26.COV2.S vaccination and SARS-CoV-2 variants. Overall study context: Ad26.COV2.S arm of COV1001 included the donor. Intramuscularly, Ad26.COV2.S was given either once or twice, 56 days apart. General study findings and limits: Vaccinees and placebo recipients showed similar non-spike TCR breadth.

There are 13 residues in the CDR3. Looked up from germline, CDR1 is GTSNPN and CDR2 is SVGIG (reference sequence). Trimming took 0 bases from V and 12 from J, leaving 15 bases between them. The protocol was immunoSEQ multiplex PCR, while the TCRdb copy is restricted to in-frame clones and leaves out a portion. Of about 450,000 clones in the sample, 80% to 90% were seen once. Treatment of the sample: over 15 received Ad26.COV2.S at low or high dose, single or two shots; roughly 5 received placebo; per-sample allocation not given. Collection of samples fell on day 63 after the first vaccine or placebo injection. This clone was seen a single time. Its antigen remains unknown.

This clonotype originated in a person aged 18-60 years who received the Ad26.COV2.S COVID-19 vaccine or a placebo. Sequenced material: peripheral blood, taken in a trial of Ad26.COV2.S vaccine versus placebo. The rearrangement links TRBV30 to TRBJ2-4; tentatively, D is TRBD2 (5 bases). The CDR3 DNA follows: TGTGCCTGGAGTGTACCAAGGAGGCCCGGTCAGTACTTC. Its translation: CAWSVPRRPGQYF.